Here is one T cell receptor beta chain with its context. The entry originates in a study of blood T cells in healthy people across ages. CDR1 and CDR2 (germline): LGHNT, FRNRAP. V was cut by 3 bases and J by 6 bases, with 18 bases left in between. This CDR3 has 16 residues. For the second PCR, which ran for roughly 6 to 12 cycles, a sample-barcoded 5' primer and a J-beta primer mix were used. From each sample, at least 2.5 million paired-end reads containing CDR3 were obtained. TCRdb re-derived calls from the 5' RACE reads in MiXCR, one entry per CDR3 protein. Of some 1.1 million distinct CDR3 sequences in the sample, 35% to 45% were seen once.

The V gene is TRBV12-5, the J gene TRBJ2-4; tentatively, D is TRBD1 (7 bases). Sequencing input: blood. The source of this sequence is a man between 18 and 35 years old in good health. DNA of the CDR3: TGTGCTAGTGGTTTTCCAGGGGGGCAGGAGTTAAACATTCAGTACTTC. This codes for CASGFPGGQELNIQYF.